This note documents a single TCR beta chain sequence. What it binds is not known. The data are from a study of vaccination and CD4 T cells after COVID-19. Sequence data for DNA of cultured CD4+ T cells were generated by the Oncomine TCR Beta short-read assay. TCRdb used MiXCR to reprocess the PCR reads, holding one entry per CDR3 protein. There are about 16,000 distinct CDR3 sequences in the sample; about 56% occur only once, and 15% to 20% lies in the top ten. Sample treatment: approximately nine-day PBMC culture with coronavirus spike peptide pools or control peptides (ViraFEST assay). ViraFEST enlarged antigen-specific T cell populations with peptide pools and afterwards sequenced TCRs. Germline-derived CDR1 and CDR2 are SGHTA and FQGNSA. The CDR3 totals 15 residues. V gave up 5 bases and J gave up 6 bases, with 17 bases separating them.

Here the sequenced sample was CD4+ T cells from blood, cultured in vitro, taken before SARS-CoV-2 vaccination. The J gene is TRBJ2-1, the V gene TRBV7-2; TRBD2 is a possible D gene (6 bases). This TCR derives from a human donor who had recovered from COVID-19. CDR3 loop: CASSVLAGLFNEQFF. CDR3 sequence (DNA): TGTGCCAGCAGCGTTCTGGCGGGACTTTTCAATGAGCAGTTCTTC.